This entry is about one TCR beta chain. This CDR3 is 15 amino acids long. CDR1 and CDR2 from the germline V gene are SGHNT and YENEEA. Trimming took 4 bases from V and 7 from J, leaving 16 bases between them. The source of the sample is a study of T cell changes during pregnancy in multiple sclerosis. Generated by immunoSEQ multiplex PCR, the TCRdb table keeps only in-frame clones and is missing some. The sample yields about 46,000 clones, roughly 92% seen once. This clonotype was sampled from a female donor with multiple sclerosis, enrolled in a pregnancy study. V and J are TRBV11-3 and TRBJ1-4, with a tentative D call TRBD1 (5 bases). The source was CD4+ T cells from peripheral blood mononuclear cells, collected after pregnancy. CDR3 sequence reads: CASSYPRGVGEKLFF. CDR3 bases: TGTGCCAGCAGCTACCCCCGGGGGGTCGGTGAAAAACTGTTTTTT.